Below are 19 T cell receptor beta chains sequenced from a single sample in a study of blood T cell repertoires in COVID-19. TCRdb's copy holds only in-frame clones and misses some; the assay was immunoSEQ multiplex PCR. This table holds about 270,000 clones, about 91% found once. Input material: PBMCs or T cells enriched from blood (not recorded which). These receptors came from a woman between 40 and 50 years old with acute COVID-19.

V and J are TRBV13 and TRBJ1-2; 8 bases agree with TRBD1. After removal of 4 bases from V and 8 bases from J, the junction contained 3 bases not matched to a gene. Germline values: CDR1 PRHDT, CDR2 FYEKMQ (reference sequence). CDR3 length: 12 residues. This CDR3 is CASSSRGRGYTF. Written as DNA, the CDR3 is TGTGCCAGCAGCTCCAGGGGGCGCGGCTACACCTTC.

The chain recombines TRBV5-4 with TRBJ2-7; 8 nucleotides align to TRBD2. The length of the CDR3 is 14 residues. Germline V gives CDR1 SGHNT, CDR2 YYREEE (reference sequence). Trimming removed 4 bases from V and 4 bases from J; junction bases left unmatched: 7. The CDR3: CASSPFTGGYEQYF. The CDR3 coding sequence is TGTGCCAGCAGCCCCTTTACGGGAGGGTACGAGCAGTACTTC.

CDR3 nucleotide sequence: TGCAGTGCTAGTGACCGCCTGGGTAGGGGAGAGCAGTACTTC. Protein: CSASDRLGRGEQYF. The chain is built from TRBV20-1 and TRBJ2-7, with D perhaps matching TRBD1 (5 bases). The V gene's germline CDR1 is DFQATT and CDR2 SNEGSKA (reference sequence). Trimming left V 3 bases short and J 7 bases short, with 19 bases between. The CDR3 runs to 14 residues.

The CDR3 DNA reads as TGTGCCATCAGTGAGTCGAGTCCCGGGACAGGTACTAGCACAGATACGCAGTATTTT. Translating gives CAISESSPGTGTSTDTQYF. The chain combines TRBV10-3 with TRBJ2-3, with 8 bases identical to TRBD1. The V and J ends lost 0 bases and 0 bases, in that order; junction bases with no gene match: 11. The V gene's germline CDR1 is ENHRY and CDR2 SYGVKD. The CDR3 runs to 19 residues.

The chain is built from TRBV2 and TRBJ1-2; D is unresolved. The CDR3 is 15 amino acids. Germline values: CDR1 SNHLY, CDR2 FYNNEI. V dropped 1 base and J dropped 1 base, with 10 bases sitting between them. The CDR3 DNA reads TGTGCCAGCAGTGAAGGGGCGGAGGTTAACTATGGCTACACCTTC. The encoded protein is CASSEGAEVNYGYTF.

V gene TRBV7-8 combines with J gene TRBJ1-2; D is undetermined. V was trimmed by 5 bases and J by 8 bases, leaving 21 bases between them. Germline CDR1 and CDR2: SGHVS and FQNEAQ. This CDR3 is 15 amino acids long. The CDR3 region is CASSAAPFPSRGYTF. The CDR3 DNA sequence: TGTGCCAGCAGCGCCGCTCCTTTCCCAAGCAGGGGCTACACCTTC.

Worth noting for this clone: The same CDR3 also results from other DNA sequences found in this sample. J is TRBJ1-3 and V is TRBV5-1; the D gene is possibly TRBD1 (5 bases). Trimming cost V 3 bases and J 1 base, with 8 bases left between them. The CDR3 is made up of 14 amino acids. CDR1 SGHRS and CDR2 YFSETQ come from the germline V gene. CDR3 sequence reads: CASSSQGSGNTIYF. The DNA of the CDR3 is TGCGCCAGCAGCTCCCAGGGATCTGGAAACACCATATATTTT.

In its sample, this clone was seen once. The genes are TRBV6-5 and TRBJ2-1; possible D gene TRBD1, 5 bases. The CDR3 covers 13 residues. CDR1 MNHEY and CDR2 SVGAGI come from the germline V gene. Trimming pared 4 bases from V and 4 bases from J, leaving 8 bases between. CDR3 protein: CASSFDSYNEQFF. Written as DNA, the CDR3 is TGTGCCAGCAGTTTCGACAGTTACAATGAGCAGTTCTTC.

CDR3 sequence reads: CASSQDGLTGYSNQPQHF. DNA for the CDR3: TGTGCCAGCAGCCAAGATGGTCTGACAGGGTATAGCAATCAGCCCCAGCATTTT. The V call is TRBV3-1 (or the pseudogene TRBV3-2), the J call TRBJ1-5; TRBD1 agrees at 7 bases. The trim removed 0 bases at V and 0 bases at J, leaving 8 bases unmatched. The CDR3 totals 18 residues. In germline, CDR1 is LGHDT, CDR2 YNNKEL (reference sequence).

This clone was recorded once. The CDR3 DNA reads as TGTGCCAGCAGTCCCGGGGAGGGCCGGCAGCAGTACGTC. It encodes CASSPGEGRQQYV. The chain couples TRBV12-3 or TRBV12-4 to TRBJ2-7, with 7 nucleotides matching TRBD2. With V trimmed by 5 bases and J by 8 bases, 9 bases remained unmatched. The CDR3 extends over 13 amino acids.

With regard to this clone: A read error may account for a junction end that differs from germline. V gene TRBV7-9 combines with J gene TRBJ2-7; 7 bases agree with TRBD2. Germline CDR1 is SEHNR and CDR2 is FQNEAQ (reference sequence). This CDR3 contains 16 residues. The CDR3 DNA is TGTGCCAGCAGTCCACGGGGTCCAGCGGGATCCTCCGAGCAGTACTTC. Translating it yields CASSPRGPAGSSEQYF.

This clone was seen a few times. The chain combines TRBV5-4 with TRBJ2-5, with a tentative D call TRBD2 (6 bases). The germline gives CDR1 SGHNT, CDR2 YYREEE (reference sequence). There are 13 residues in the CDR3. The V end lost 4 bases, the J end lost 5 bases, and 12 bases lay between the germline ends. CDR3 in amino acids: CASSPGTSETQYF. In DNA form, the CDR3 reads TGTGCCAGCAGCCCCGGGACTTCGGAGACCCAGTACTTC.

This rearrangement joins TRBV28 to TRBJ2-5; D may be TRBD1 (6 bases). The CDR3 covers 12 residues. V lost 10 bases, J lost 2 bases, and 11 bases lay in between. Germline CDR1 is MDHEN and CDR2 is SYDVKM. CDR3 nucleotides: TGTGCCACGGGGACACCTCAAGAGACCCAGTACTTC. The encoded protein is CATGTPQETQYF.

V is TRBV24-1 and J is TRBJ2-3; D unresolved. This CDR3 region has 12 residues. Trimming left V 4 bases short and J 3 bases short, with 4 bases between. The germline V gene has CDR1 KGHDR and CDR2 SFDVKD. DNA of the CDR3: TGTGCCACCAGTGACGGGACAGATACGCAGTATTTT. Its protein product is CATSDGTDTQYF.

This clone was picked up one time. The V call is TRBV14, the J call TRBJ2-1; the match to TRBD2 covers 8 bases. The CDR3 contains 15 residues. CDR1 SGHDN and CDR2 FVKESK come from the germline V gene. J was trimmed by 6 bases and V by 4 bases; bases with no gene match: 8. CDR3 in DNA: TGTGCCAGCAGCCCCCTCAGCGGGAGCTCCAATGAGCAGTTCTTC. Encoded protein: CASSPLSGSSNEQFF.

The rearrangement links TRBV15 to TRBJ1-5; D uncertain. The CDR3 is 13 amino acids. Trimming shortened V by 6 bases and J by 4 bases, and 10 bases separated the two germline ends. CDR1 LNHNV and CDR2 YYDKDF come from the germline V gene (reference sequence). Here the CDR3 DNA reads TGTGCCACCAGTTCGGTGTTGAATCAGCCCCAGCATTTT. The encoded protein is CATSSVLNQPQHF.

This chain uses TRBV5-1 with TRBJ1-1; 8 positions agree with TRBD1. J gave up 4 bases and V 5 bases, and 4 bases lay outside the gene matches. Germline CDR1 and CDR2: SGHRS and YFSETQ. This CDR3 is built from 13 residues. The CDR3 nucleotides are TGCGCCAGCAGTTCCGACAGGGGCACTGAAGCTTTCTTT. Translation: CASSSDRGTEAFF.

This sequence joins TRBV28 and TRBJ1-5; D gene unclear. Germline V gene sequence: CDR1 MDHEN, CDR2 SYDVKM. V shed 3 bases and J shed 6 bases, with 3 bases lying between them. The CDR3 has 11 amino acids. CDR3 sequence (DNA): TGTGCCAGCAGTTTGGCTCAGCCCCAGCATTTT. It codes for CASSLAQPQHF.

The chain couples TRBV7-2 to TRBJ1-1, with TRBD1 matching over 7 bases. Germline lookup yields CDR1 SGHTA and CDR2 FQGNSA. The CDR3 sequence is 16 residues long. Trimming removed 5 bases from V and 0 bases from J; junction bases left unmatched: 9. CDR3 DNA sequence: TGTGCCAGCAGCCCACAGGGGCCGATCATGAACACTGAAGCTTTCTTT. Translation: CASSPQGPIMNTEAFF. Drawing the rest from reference TRBV7-2 and TRBJ1-1, the complete variable domain is GAGVSQSPSNKVTEKGKDVELRCDPISGHTALYWYRQSLGQGLEFLIYFQGNSAPDKSGLPSDRFSAERTGGSVSTLTIQRTQQEDSAVYLCASSPQGPIMNTEAFFGQGTRLTVV.